Following are 21 T cell receptor beta chains from one sample sequenced in a study of a mutant IDH1 vaccine in newly diagnosed glioma. Repertoires were generated with immunoSEQ multiplex PCR, while TCRdb's copy carries only in-frame clones and drops some. The repertoire holds some 70,000 clones, 80% to 85% seen once, with around 12% in the top ten. Indicated time point: week 35, safety follow-up. What each vaccine dose contained was 300 ug of mutant IDH1 20-mer peptide, accompanied by topical imiquimod. Antigen specificity for these receptors is unknown. Sample: PBMCs, taken from a glioma patient whose treatment included an IDH1 peptide vaccine. These receptor sequences come from a man between 18 and 29 years old with glioma.

The chain uses TRBV6-6 and TRBJ2-7; a possible D gene is TRBD2 (5 bases). Trimming stripped 6 bases from V and 6 bases from J, with 18 bases between. Germline-derived CDR1 and CDR2 are MNHNY and SVGAGI (reference sequence). This CDR3 is 14 amino acids long. The CDR3 protein is CASSPPWGDSEQYF. The CDR3 DNA sequence: TGTGCCAGCAGCCCCCCTTGGGGAGACTCCGAGCAGTACTTC.

The rearrangement uses TRBV7-9 and TRBJ1-5; TRBD1 agrees at 9 bases. The CDR3 covers 17 residues. V trimming: 1 base; J trimming: 3 bases; junction bases outside the gene matches: 7. From germline, CDR1 is SEHNR and CDR2 FQNEAQ (reference sequence). CDR3 coding DNA: TGTGCCAGCAGCTTAGGGGGACAGGGAAGGGTCAATCAGCCCCAGCATTTT. Its translation: CASSLGGQGRVNQPQHF. Full variable domain (outside the CDR3, taken from reference TRBV7-9 and TRBJ1-5): DTGVSQNPRHKITKRGQNVTFRCDPISEHNRLYWYRQTLGQGPEFLTYFQNEAQLEKSRLLSDRFSAERPKGSFSTLEIQRTEQGDSAMYLCASSLGGQGRVNQPQHFGDGTRLSIL.

The V gene is TRBV29-1, the J gene TRBJ1-3, with 7 bases fitting TRBD1. The CDR3 covers 14 residues. Germline loops: CDR1 SQVTM, CDR2 ANQGSEA. With V trimmed by 4 bases and J by 5 bases, 8 bases remained unmatched. The CDR3 DNA reads TGCAGCGTTGTATTTTGGACAGGAAGAAACACCATATATTTT. Translated, it gives CSVVFWTGRNTIYF.

V usage is TRBV7-9 and J usage is TRBJ2-1; TRBD2 agrees at 7 bases. Germline CDR1 reads SEHNR; CDR2 reads FQNEAQ (reference sequence). J lost 5 bases, V lost 5 bases, and 12 bases had no gene match. The CDR3 length is 16 residues. CDR3 bases: TGTGCCAGCAGCACTACACCAAGGGCGGGGGACAATGAGCAGTTCTTC. Translation gives CASSTTPRAGDNEQFF.

V and J are TRBV2 and TRBJ1-1; D unclear. CDR3 length: 13 amino acids. The germline CDR1 and CDR2 sequences are SNHLY and FYNNEI. Trimming stripped 1 base from V and 0 bases from J, with 3 bases between. The DNA of the CDR3 is TGTGCCAGCAGTGAAGGGTTGAACACTGAAGCTTTCTTT. The encoded protein is CASSEGLNTEAFF.

J is TRBJ2-1 and V is TRBV5-6, with D perhaps matching TRBD1 (6 bases). The CDR3 is 14 residues long. V lost 2 bases, J lost 5 bases, and 11 bases lay in between. Germline V CDR1 and CDR2: SGHDT, YYEEEE. CDR3 coding DNA: TGTGCCAGCAGCTTACAGGGACCCAACAATGAGCAGTTCTTC. Encoded protein: CASSLQGPNNEQFF.

This clone is medium-sized in the sample. The chain has TRBV5-6 and TRBJ2-7; TRBD2 matches 7 bases. This CDR3 is 14 amino acids long. Germline trimming cut 0 bases from V and 3 bases from J; bases unmatched to any gene: 3. Germline lookup yields CDR1 SGHDT and CDR2 YYEEEE. As DNA, the CDR3 is TGTGCCAGCAGCTTGGCTCTAGCGGTCTACGAGCAGTACTTC. Amino acid sequence: CASSLALAVYEQYF.

The chain uses TRBV7-2 and TRBJ2-5; 7 bases agree with TRBD2. This CDR3 is 14 amino acids long. Germline lookup yields CDR1 SGHTA and CDR2 FQGNSA. V lost 2 bases and J lost 5; bases outside the gene matches: 5. The CDR3 nucleotides are TGTGCCAGCAGCTTAACGGGGCGGGGGGAGACCCAGTACTTC. It yields the protein CASSLTGRGETQYF.

The rearrangement joins TRBV6-5 to TRBJ2-7; 7 positions match TRBD1. From germline, CDR1 is MNHEY and CDR2 SVGAGI. Germline trimming cut 1 base from V and 0 bases from J; bases unmatched to any gene: 3. The CDR3 sequence is 15 residues long. CDR3 residues: CASSYLTGDSYEQYF. The CDR3, as DNA: TGTGCCAGCAGTTACTTAACAGGGGACTCCTACGAGCAGTACTTC.

The chain employs TRBV5-1 and TRBJ2-2, with TRBD1 as a possible D gene (5 bases). V lost 3 bases, J lost 1 base, and 10 bases lay in between. The CDR3 has 15 amino acids. In germline, CDR1 is SGHRS, CDR2 YFSETQ. The CDR3 sequence: CASSSNTGNTGELFF. Written as DNA, the CDR3 is TGCGCCAGCAGCTCGAATACAGGGAACACCGGGGAGCTGTTTTTT.

This chain joins TRBV19 and TRBJ2-5; maybe TRBD1 (5 bases). V was trimmed by 3 bases and J by 1 base, leaving 12 bases between them. Germline values: CDR1 LNHDA, CDR2 SQIVND (reference sequence). The CDR3 spans 15 residues. CDR3 coding DNA: TGTGCCAGTAGTATGTTTTCAGGGCCCCAAGAGACCCAGTACTTC. Translation: CASSMFSGPQETQYF.

V is TRBV27 and J is TRBJ1-5, with 8 bases lining up with TRBD1. Germline lookup yields CDR1 MNHEY and CDR2 SMNVEV (reference sequence). V dropped 7 bases and J dropped 5; count of bases not matched to a gene: 7. CDR3 length: 14 residues. In DNA form, the CDR3 reads TGTGCCAGCAAATTAGGACAGGGCCATCAGCCCCAGCATTTT. Translated, it gives CASKLGQGHQPQHF.

The V gene is TRBV18, the J gene TRBJ1-1, with 8 bases that match TRBD1. This CDR3 comprises 14 residues. Looked up from germline, CDR1 is KGHSH and CDR2 is LQKENI. V lost 5 bases, J lost 3 bases, and 5 bases stayed unmatched. The CDR3 region has the DNA TGTGCCAGCTCAGCTATACAGGGGGACACTGAAGCTTTCTTT. Translated: CASSAIQGDTEAFF.

V gene TRBV19 combines with J gene TRBJ1-2; D is undetermined. V was cut by 3 bases and J by 5 bases, with 10 bases left in between. There are 13 residues in the CDR3. The germline gives CDR1 LNHDA, CDR2 SQIVND (reference sequence). CDR3 residues: CASSMAGGYGYTF. DNA for the CDR3: TGTGCCAGTAGTATGGCAGGAGGATATGGCTACACCTTC. The complete variable domain, with remaining parts taken from reference TRBV19 and TRBJ1-2, reads DGGITQSPKYLFRKEGQNVTLSCEQNLNHDAMYWYRQDPGQGLRLIYYSQIVNDFQKGDIAEGYSVSREKKESFPLTVTSAQKNPTAFYLCASSMAGGYGYTFGSGTRLTVV.

This chain connects TRBV5-3 to TRBJ1-1, with D tentatively TRBD1 (6 bases). TRBV5-3 is reported as an ORF; its role is uncertain. This CDR3 is 15 amino acids long. Trimming pared 0 bases from V and 10 bases from J, leaving 19 bases between. For the CDR3, the DNA is TGTGCCAGAAGCTTGGCCGCTCGGGGGGCTGTTAGAGCTTTCTTT. It is translated as CARSLAARGAVRAFF.

The chain employs TRBV7-9 and TRBJ2-5; 8 nucleotides agree with TRBD1. The CDR3 extends over 15 amino acids. V was clipped by 5 bases and J by 5 bases; unmatched bases: 10. The germline V gene encodes CDR1 SEHNR and CDR2 FQNEAQ (reference sequence). CDR3 sequence: CASSAFRGPGETQYF. CDR3 sequence (DNA): TGTGCCAGCAGCGCGTTCAGGGGGCCCGGTGAGACCCAGTACTTC.

The J gene is TRBJ2-1, the V gene TRBV7-9; no clear D. V was shortened by 0 bases and J by 5 bases, with 8 bases between the two germline ends. Germline loops: CDR1 SEHNR, CDR2 FQNEAQ (reference sequence). The CDR3 loop spans 14 amino acids. The CDR3 DNA reads as TGTGCCAGCAGCTTAGCCCGGGTGAACAATGAGCAGTTCTTC. Translated, it gives CASSLARVNNEQFF.

The V gene is TRBV18, the J gene TRBJ2-3; no reliable D call. Germline V lookup: CDR1 KGHSH, CDR2 LQKENI. The V end lost 8 bases, the J end lost 3 bases, and 24 bases lay between the germline ends. CDR3 length: 17 amino acids. The CDR3, as DNA: TGTGCCAGCCCCCTCGGCTCCGTGTCTCCCTTGACAGATACGCAGTATTTT. Translation gives CASPLGSVSPLTDTQYF.

The chain uses TRBV4-1 and TRBJ1-2, with D perhaps matching TRBD1 (5 bases). CDR1 MGHRA and CDR2 YSYEKL come from the germline V gene. The V end lost 4 bases, the J end lost 4 bases, and 16 bases lay between the germline ends. The CDR3 has 15 amino acids. DNA of the CDR3: TGCGCCAGCAGCCCCCCGCAAAGGGGAAGCTATGGCTACACCTTC. It encodes CASSPPQRGSYGYTF.

This chain connects TRBV5-1 to TRBJ1-4; D perhaps matches TRBD1 (6 bases). Germline V gene sequence: CDR1 SGHRS, CDR2 YFSETQ. V lost 0 bases and J 8 bases, leaving 17 bases between the germline ends. The CDR3 is 16 residues long. CDR3 sequence (DNA): TGCGCCAGCAGCTTGGGGGACCCGGGACACCCAGAAAAACTGTTTTTT. Amino acids: CASSLGDPGHPEKLFF.

The chain joins TRBV4-3 to TRBJ1-2; D perhaps matches TRBD1 (6 bases). CDR3 size: 14 residues. Trimming took 0 bases from V and 7 from J, leaving 12 bases between them. CDR1 is LGHNA, CDR2 YSLEER, per germline. The CDR3 sequence is CASSQDSGARGYTF. CDR3 sequence (DNA): TGCGCCAGCAGCCAAGATTCAGGGGCTCGTGGCTACACCTTC.